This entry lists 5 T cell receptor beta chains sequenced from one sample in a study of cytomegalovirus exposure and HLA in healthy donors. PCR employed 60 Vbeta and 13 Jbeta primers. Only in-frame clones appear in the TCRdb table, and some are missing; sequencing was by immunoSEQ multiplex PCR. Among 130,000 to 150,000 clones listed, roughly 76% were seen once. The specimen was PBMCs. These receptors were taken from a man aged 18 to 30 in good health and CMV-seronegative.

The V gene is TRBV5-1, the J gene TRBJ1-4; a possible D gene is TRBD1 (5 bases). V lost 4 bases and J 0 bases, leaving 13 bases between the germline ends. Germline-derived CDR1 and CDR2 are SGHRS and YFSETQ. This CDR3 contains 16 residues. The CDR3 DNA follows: TGCGCCAGCAGCCTAGGGGAGGTGGCAACTAATGAAAAACTGTTTTTT. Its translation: CASSLGEVATNEKLFF.

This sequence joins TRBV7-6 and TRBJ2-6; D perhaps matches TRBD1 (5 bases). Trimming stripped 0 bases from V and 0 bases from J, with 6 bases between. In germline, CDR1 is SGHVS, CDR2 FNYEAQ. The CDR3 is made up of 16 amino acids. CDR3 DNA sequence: TGTGCCAGCAGCTTAGCTACAGGCTCTGGGGCCAACGTCCTGACTTTC. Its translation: CASSLATGSGANVLTF.

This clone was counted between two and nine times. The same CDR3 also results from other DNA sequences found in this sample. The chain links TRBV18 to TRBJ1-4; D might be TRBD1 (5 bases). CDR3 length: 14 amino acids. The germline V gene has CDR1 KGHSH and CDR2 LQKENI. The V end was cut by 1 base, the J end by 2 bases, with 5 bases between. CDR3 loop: CASSPQGTNEKLFF. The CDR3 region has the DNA TGTGCCAGCTCACCACAGGGGACTAATGAAAAACTGTTTTTT.

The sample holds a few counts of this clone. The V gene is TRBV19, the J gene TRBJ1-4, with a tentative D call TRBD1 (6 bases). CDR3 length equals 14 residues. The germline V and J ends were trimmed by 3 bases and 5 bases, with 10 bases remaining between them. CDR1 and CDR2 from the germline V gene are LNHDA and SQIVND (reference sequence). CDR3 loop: CASSIGQNNEKLFF. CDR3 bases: TGTGCCAGTAGTATCGGACAGAACAATGAAAAACTGTTTTTT.

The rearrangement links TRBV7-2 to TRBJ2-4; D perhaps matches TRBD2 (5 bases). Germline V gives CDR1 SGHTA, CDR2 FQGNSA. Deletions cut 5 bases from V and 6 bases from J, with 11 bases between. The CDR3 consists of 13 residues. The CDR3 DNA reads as TGTGCCAGCAGCCCGGGAAAGGGAAACATTCAGTACTTC. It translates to CASSPGKGNIQYF.